Presented here are 26 T cell receptor beta chains from one specimen sequenced in a study of blood T cell repertoires in COVID-19. Assay: immunoSEQ multiplex PCR; the TCRdb copy retains only in-frame clones and omits some. Here the sample spans about 350,000 clones, about 90% being singletons. Sequenced material: PBMCs or T cells enriched from blood (not recorded which). Receptors were obtained from a woman in her thirties who had been exposed to COVID-19.

The chain employs TRBV20-1 and TRBJ2-5, with D uncertain. The germline V and J ends were trimmed by 2 bases and 5 bases, with 6 bases remaining between them. The germline V gene encodes CDR1 DFQATT and CDR2 SNEGSKA (reference sequence). CDR3 size: 11 residues. The CDR3 loop reads CSARQRETQYF. The DNA of the CDR3 is TGCAGTGCTAGACAGAGGGAGACCCAGTACTTC.

The rearrangement uses TRBV5-1 and TRBJ2-2, with D possibly TRBD2 on 5 matching bases. This CDR3 is 16 amino acids long. The V gene's germline CDR1 is SGHRS and CDR2 YFSETQ. The germline V and J ends were trimmed by 0 bases and 7 bases, with 16 bases remaining between them. In DNA, the CDR3 is TGCGCCAGCAGCTTGGAGGCCGGGAACGGGTTCGGGGAGCTGTTTTTT. This sequence encodes CASSLEAGNGFGELFF.

The chain couples TRBV7-2 to TRBJ2-6, with 8 bases identical to TRBD1. This CDR3 contains 14 residues. Germline V gene sequence: CDR1 SGHTA, CDR2 FQGNSA. V shed 4 bases, J shed 15 bases, and the junction held 11 bases outside the gene matches. CDR3: CASSSRGQGITLTF. For the CDR3, the DNA is TGTGCCAGCAGCTCCCGCGGACAGGGAATAACCCTGACTTTC. Complete variable domain (other parts from reference TRBV7-2 and TRBJ2-6): GAGVSQSPSNKVTEKGKDVELRCDPISGHTALYWYRQSLGQGLEFLIYFQGNSAPDKSGLPSDRFSAERTGGSVSTLTIQRTQQEDSAVYLCASSSRGQGITLTFGAGSRLTVL.

J is TRBJ1-1 and V is TRBV6-5; TRBD1 matches at 8 bases. The CDR3 loop spans 15 amino acids. Germline values: CDR1 MNHEY, CDR2 SVGAGI. With V trimmed by 4 bases and J by 4 bases, 8 bases remained unmatched. The CDR3 spells CASSSQGAGGTEAFF. CDR3 bases: TGTGCCAGCAGTTCCCAGGGGGCGGGTGGCACTGAAGCTTTCTTT.

The chain employs TRBV5-3 and TRBJ2-7, with TRBD1 as a possible D gene (5 bases). TRBV5-3 is given ORF status, its function remaining uncertain. The CDR3 contains 16 residues. V shed 4 bases and J shed 3 bases, with 20 bases lying between them. Here the CDR3 reads CARSIHFRGVVYEQYF. Written as DNA, the CDR3 is TGTGCCAGAAGCATCCATTTTAGGGGTGTCGTCTACGAGCAGTACTTC.

Details on this clone: Other DNA sequences within the sample encode an identical CDR3. J is TRBJ1-5 and V is TRBV15, with D uncertain. Trimming stripped 0 bases from V and 7 bases from J, with 4 bases between. The CDR3 is 12 amino acids. CDR1 is LNHNV, CDR2 YYDKDF, per germline (reference sequence). The CDR3 spells CATSRDQQPQHF. CDR3 coding DNA: TGTGCCACCAGCAGAGATCAACAGCCCCAGCATTTT.

In this sample, this clone turned up a few times. In DNA, the CDR3 is TGCGCCAGCAGCTTGGCTAGCGGGAGCCTCTATGAGCAGTTCTTC. It is translated as CASSLASGSLYEQFF. The chain has TRBV5-1 and TRBJ2-1; 10 nucleotides match TRBD2. The CDR3 sequence is 15 residues long. J lost 8 bases, V lost 0 bases, and 5 bases had no gene match. Per germline, CDR1 SGHRS and CDR2 YFSETQ.

This chain joins TRBV24-1 and TRBJ2-3, with D unresolved. Trimming took off 3 bases at V and 2 bases at J, with 8 bases between the two ends. The CDR3 spans 14 residues. Germline V CDR1 and CDR2: KGHDR, SFDVKD. The CDR3 nucleotides read TGTGCCACCAGTGATCCCTCCCTCACAGATACGCAGTATTTT. Translation gives CATSDPSLTDTQYF.

The chain has TRBV3-1 (or the pseudogene TRBV3-2) and TRBJ2-1; 8 positions agree with TRBD1. Losses at the gene ends were 5 bases for V and 7 bases for J; bases not matched to a gene: 4. The CDR3 runs 13 residues. The germline V gene has CDR1 LGHDT and CDR2 YNNKEL (reference sequence). DNA for the CDR3: TGTGCCAGCAGCATTCGACAGGGGAATGAGCAGTTCTTC. Translated: CASSIRQGNEQFF.

This sequence joins TRBV5-1 and TRBJ1-1; unclear D gene. The V and J ends lost 5 bases and 0 bases respectively, with 8 bases between them. CDR3 length: 13 amino acids. In germline, CDR1 is SGHRS, CDR2 YFSETQ. DNA for the CDR3: TGCGCCAGCAGTAGAAATATGAACACTGAAGCTTTCTTT. It is translated as CASSRNMNTEAFF.

V is TRBV28 and J is TRBJ1-2; 12 bases are a match to TRBD1. This CDR3 has 15 residues. With 5 bases clipped from V and 8 bases from J, the junction kept 9 bases outside the gene matches. The germline V gene encodes CDR1 MDHEN and CDR2 SYDVKM. This CDR3 is CASSPAGQGARGYTF. The CDR3 region has the DNA TGTGCCAGCAGTCCCGCGGGACAGGGGGCGAGGGGCTACACCTTC.

This rearrangement joins TRBV29-1 to TRBJ2-1, with 10 bases identical to TRBD2. Germline-derived CDR1 and CDR2 are SQVTM and ANQGSEA. The trim removed 4 bases at V and 11 bases at J, leaving 8 bases unmatched. This CDR3 has 13 residues. CDR3 sequence (DNA): TGCAGCGTTGCAGGGGGACTAGCGTTCCAGCAGTTCTTC. Protein: CSVAGGLAFQQFF.

J is TRBJ2-5 and V is TRBV5-1; the match to TRBD2 covers 13 bases. The J segment lost 4 bases and the V segment lost 4 bases, leaving 13 bases of the junction unmatched. The CDR3 loop spans 18 amino acids. The V gene's germline CDR1 is SGHRS and CDR2 YFSETQ. Here the CDR3 reads CASSTRLAGGVGGETQYF. Here the CDR3 DNA reads TGCGCCAGCAGCACCCGACTAGCGGGAGGAGTGGGGGGAGAGACCCAGTACTTC.

This clone came up once. This rearrangement joins TRBV27 to TRBJ2-2, with 13 bases fitting TRBD2. V dropped 5 bases and J dropped 7; count of bases not matched to a gene: 19. The germline gives CDR1 MNHEY, CDR2 SMNVEV (reference sequence). The CDR3 is made up of 20 amino acids. This chain's CDR3 is CASSTLGPDTSGRVNGELFF. In nucleotides, the CDR3 is TGTGCCAGCAGTACTCTGGGGCCGGATACTAGCGGGAGGGTTAACGGGGAGCTGTTTTTT.

A single count supports this clone. The chain uses TRBV7-9 and TRBJ2-7, with no clear D. The CDR3 contains 12 residues. The germline V gene encodes CDR1 SEHNR and CDR2 FQNEAQ (reference sequence). V was cut by 2 bases and J by 3 bases, with 5 bases left in between. CDR3 in DNA: TGTGCCAGCAGCTTAAATAACTACGAGCAGTACTTC. It is translated as CASSLNNYEQYF.

The chain carries TRBV15 and TRBJ1-4; tentative D call: TRBD1 (6 bases). CDR1 LNHNV and CDR2 YYDKDF come from the germline V gene (reference sequence). The length of the CDR3 is 16 residues. Trimming pared 3 bases from V and 6 bases from J, leaving 17 bases between. CDR3 sequence: CATSSATGRGDEKLFF. The CDR3 DNA reads as TGTGCCACCAGCAGCGCAACAGGGAGGGGAGATGAAAAACTGTTTTTT.

The chain is built from TRBV19 and TRBJ2-1; D might be TRBD1 (6 bases). V lost 5 bases and J 3 bases, leaving 17 bases between the germline ends. The CDR3 runs to 16 residues. CDR1 is LNHDA and CDR2 is SQIVND in the germline V gene (reference sequence). The DNA for the CDR3 is TGTGCCAGTAGTCCCCGCGTTGGGGGCGACTACAATGAGCAGTTCTTC. This translates into CASSPRVGGDYNEQFF.

This chain links TRBV24-1 with TRBJ1-5; the match to TRBD1 covers 7 bases. The CDR3 runs to 13 residues. Germline V gene sequence: CDR1 KGHDR, CDR2 SFDVKD. With V trimmed by 6 bases and J by 6 bases, 4 bases remained unmatched. The DNA for the CDR3 is TGTGCCACCAGTCGACAGGGCTTTCAGCCCCAGCATTTT. Its protein product is CATSRQGFQPQHF.

The V and J genes are TRBV9 and TRBJ1-5, with TRBD1 matching over 11 bases. Losses at the gene ends were 3 bases for V and 9 bases for J; bases not matched to a gene: 2. The CDR3 is 13 residues long. Germline V gene data show CDR1 as SGDLS and CDR2 as YYNGEE. CDR3 DNA sequence: TGTGCCAGCAGCGCGGGGACAGGGGGGCCCCAGCATTTT. Protein product: CASSAGTGGPQHF.

The chain employs TRBV14 and TRBJ2-7; a weak D match, TRBD2 (5 bases). Trimming left V 1 base short and J 5 bases short, with 15 bases between. The CDR3 runs to 15 residues. Germline-derived CDR1 and CDR2 are SGHDN and FVKESK. The CDR3: CASSQGRTVLDEQYF. CDR3 nucleotide sequence: TGTGCCAGCAGCCAAGGGAGGACGGTGTTGGACGAGCAGTACTTC.

The chain combines TRBV23-1 with TRBJ2-1; the match to TRBD1 covers 9 bases. TRBV23-1 is reported as an ORF; its role is uncertain. The ends lost 1 base at V and 7 bases at J; junction bases unmatched: 11. The CDR3 spans 17 residues. In DNA, the CDR3 is TGCGCCAGCAGTCAATTCAGTACAGGGGGCGCGAGTAATGAGCAGTTCTTC. Protein sequence: CASSQFSTGGASNEQFF.

CDR3 loop: CASSPARDRATYEQYF. The DNA for the CDR3 is TGTGCCAGCAGCCCGGCGCGGGACAGGGCCACCTACGAGCAGTACTTC. The V and J genes are TRBV5-4 and TRBJ2-7, with 9 bases matching TRBD1. From germline, CDR1 is SGHNT and CDR2 YYREEE (reference sequence). The CDR3 extends over 16 amino acids. Trimming at V came to 4 bases and at J to 2 bases, leaving 10 bases not matched to a gene. The full variable domain, in which reference TRBV5-4 and TRBJ2-7 provide the parts outside the CDR3, is ETGVTQSPTHLIKTRGQQVTLRCSSQSGHNTVSWYQQALGQGPQFIFQYYREEENGRGNFPPRFSGLQFPNYSSELNVNALELDDSALYLCASSPARDRATYEQYFGPGTRLTVT.

The genes are TRBV6-5 and TRBJ2-2, with 9 bases lining up with TRBD1. This CDR3 is 14 amino acids long. Germline V gene sequence: CDR1 MNHEY, CDR2 SVGAGI. V shed 6 bases, J shed 6 bases, and the junction held 5 bases outside the gene matches. CDR3 DNA: TGTGCCAGCAGGACTAGGACAGGGGCCGGGGAGCTGTTTTTT. This sequence encodes CASRTRTGAGELFF.

The rearrangement links TRBV27 to TRBJ2-7; 9 bases are shared with TRBD2. CDR1 and CDR2 (germline): MNHEY, SMNVEV (reference sequence). This CDR3 has 14 residues. Germline trimming cut 5 bases from V and 2 bases from J; bases unmatched to any gene: 4. This CDR3 is CASSPRLAAYEQYF. DNA of the CDR3: TGTGCCAGCAGTCCACGACTAGCGGCCTACGAGCAGTACTTC.

CDR3 sequence: CASRAGLANYGYTF. CDR3 bases: TGTGCCAGCAGGGCGGGATTAGCTAACTATGGCTACACCTTC. The V gene is TRBV2, the J gene TRBJ1-2, with D hard to call. The CDR3 sequence is 14 residues long. CDR1 and CDR2 (germline): SNHLY, FYNNEI. Trimming pared 6 bases from V and 0 bases from J, leaving 11 bases between.

The chain uses TRBV14 and TRBJ2-7; perhaps TRBD2 as D (6 bases). The CDR3 consists of 14 residues. The V end was cut by 4 bases, the J end by 4 bases, with 14 bases between. CDR1 is SGHDN, CDR2 FVKESK, per germline. The CDR3 DNA reads as TGTGCCAGCAGCCCCGAGGGCGGGGAGTACGAGCAGTACTTC. It specifies CASSPEGGEYEQYF.